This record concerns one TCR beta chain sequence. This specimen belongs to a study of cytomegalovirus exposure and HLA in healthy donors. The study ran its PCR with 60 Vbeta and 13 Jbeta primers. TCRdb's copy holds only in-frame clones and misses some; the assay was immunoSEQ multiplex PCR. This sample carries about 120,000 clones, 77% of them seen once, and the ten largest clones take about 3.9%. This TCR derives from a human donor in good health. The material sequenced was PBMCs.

The CDR3 sequence: CASSRAGGKDEQYF. CDR3 DNA sequence: TGCGCCAGCAGCAGAGCGGGGGGCAAGGACGAGCAGTACTTC. V is TRBV5-1 and J is TRBJ2-7, with 9 positions matching TRBD2. CDR3 length equals 14 residues. Germline trimming cut 4 bases from V and 5 bases from J; bases unmatched to any gene: 7. Germline-derived CDR1 and CDR2 are SGHRS and YFSETQ.